The rows below give T cell receptor beta chains drawn from one sample of a study of cytomegalovirus exposure and HLA in healthy donors. TCRdb's copy holds only in-frame clones and misses some; the assay was immunoSEQ multiplex PCR. Found here are under 90,000 clones, around 90% of them singletons; the top ten hold around 2.3%. Sequenced sample: PBMCs. These TCRs come from a man younger than 35 in good health and CMV-seronegative. Both conserved end residues are part of each CDR3. A D gene is named only where the DNA matches it firmly. Some rows have no size entry. The others give once, few or many, or a class for an expanded clone.

j_call: TRBJ2-7; clone_size: -; v_call: TRBV6-5; d_call: TRBD1; cdr3_aa: CASSYGKGAYEQYF; cdr3_nt: TGTGCCAGCAGTTATGGGAAGGGGGCGTACGAGCAGTACTTC
j_call: TRBJ2-1; clone_size: -; v_call: TRBV6-1; d_call: TRBD1; cdr3_aa: CASSELNRGTIEQFF; cdr3_nt: TGTGCCAGCAGTGAACTGAACAGGGGGACCATTGAGCAGTTCTTC
j_call: TRBJ2-7; clone_size: once; v_call: TRBV5-6; d_call: TRBD1; cdr3_aa: CASSLEVRGQTYEQYF; cdr3_nt: TGTGCCAGCAGCTTGGAGGTTAGGGGGCAGACCTACGAGCAGTACTTC
j_call: TRBJ1-2; clone_size: -; v_call: TRBV19; d_call: -; cdr3_aa: CASYPRRGGFWGYTF; cdr3_nt: TGTGCCAGTTATCCACGCCGAGGGGGATTCTGGGGCTACACCTTC
j_call: TRBJ2-1; clone_size: -; v_call: TRBV18; d_call: TRBD2; cdr3_aa: CASSLVGGLVDNEQFF; cdr3_nt: TGTGCCAGCTCTCTCGTAGGGGGACTAGTCGACAATGAGCAGTTCTTC
j_call: TRBJ1-2; clone_size: once; v_call: TRBV6-1; d_call: TRBD1; cdr3_aa: CASSRTGRGYTF; cdr3_nt: TGTGCCAGCAGTAGGACAGGGCGGGGCTACACCTTC
j_call: TRBJ2-1; clone_size: -; v_call: TRBV11-2; d_call: -; cdr3_aa: CASSLSGTNNEQFF; cdr3_nt: TGTGCCAGCAGCTTATCCGGGACAAATAATGAGCAGTTCTTC
j_call: TRBJ2-1; clone_size: -; v_call: TRBV19; d_call: TRBD1; cdr3_aa: CASKQGVNEQFF; cdr3_nt: TGTGCCAGTAAACAGGGGGTCAATGAGCAGTTCTTC
j_call: TRBJ2-4; clone_size: -; v_call: TRBV23-1; d_call: -; cdr3_aa: CASSQQPGLENIQYF; cdr3_nt: TGCGCCAGCAGTCAACAACCCGGACTGGAAAACATTCAGTACTTC
j_call: TRBJ1-5; clone_size: few; v_call: TRBV28; d_call: TRBD1; cdr3_aa: CASRKTGGWQPQHF; cdr3_nt: TGTGCCAGCAGAAAAACAGGGGGTTGGCAGCCCCAGCATTTT
j_call: TRBJ2-1; clone_size: once; v_call: TRBV5-1; d_call: -; cdr3_aa: CASSLVGGEQFF; cdr3_nt: TGCGCCAGCAGCTTGGTGGGGGGTGAGCAGTTCTTC
j_call: TRBJ2-1; clone_size: few; v_call: TRBV5-1; d_call: TRBD2; cdr3_aa: CASKGGLAGVGEQFF; cdr3_nt: TGCGCCAGCAAAGGGGGACTAGCGGGAGTGGGGGAGCAGTTCTTC
j_call: TRBJ2-1; clone_size: -; v_call: TRBV18; d_call: TRBD2; cdr3_aa: CASSPPIAGGYNEQFF; cdr3_nt: TGTGCCAGCTCACCACCGATAGCGGGAGGATACAATGAGCAGTTCTTC
j_call: TRBJ1-2; clone_size: few; v_call: TRBV7-8; d_call: TRBD1; cdr3_aa: CASSTRLPGQGAYGYTF; cdr3_nt: TGTGCCAGCAGCACTCGCCTCCCGGGACAGGGGGCCTATGGCTACACCTTC
j_call: TRBJ1-2; clone_size: -; v_call: TRBV19; d_call: -; cdr3_aa: CASSIFAQGGYGYTF; cdr3_nt: TGTGCCAGTAGTATCTTCGCCCAGGGAGGCTATGGCTACACCTTC
j_call: TRBJ2-7; clone_size: once; v_call: TRBV28; d_call: TRBD2; cdr3_aa: CASSSSGRADEQYF; cdr3_nt: TGTGCCAGCAGTTCCAGTGGGAGGGCCGACGAGCAGTACTTC
j_call: TRBJ2-1; clone_size: -; v_call: TRBV28; d_call: TRBD2; cdr3_aa: CASSRWGRAHEQFF; cdr3_nt: TGTGCCAGCAGTAGATGGGGGAGGGCCCATGAGCAGTTCTTC
j_call: TRBJ1-4; clone_size: -; v_call: TRBV6-1; d_call: -; cdr3_aa: CASSVRGRENEKLFF; cdr3_nt: TGTGCCAGCAGTGTGAGAGGGAGAGAGAATGAAAAACTGTTTTTT
j_call: TRBJ2-1; clone_size: few; v_call: TRBV6-5; d_call: -; cdr3_aa: CASSYSPTSYNEQFF; cdr3_nt: TGTGCCAGCAGTTACTCCCCAACTAGCTACAATGAGCAGTTCTTC
j_call: TRBJ1-4; clone_size: -; v_call: TRBV4-1; d_call: TRBD1; cdr3_aa: CASSPFGTGLNEKLFF; cdr3_nt: TGCGCCAGCAGCCCCTTCGGGACAGGTCTTAATGAAAAACTGTTTTTT
j_call: TRBJ2-5; clone_size: -; v_call: TRBV29-1; d_call: TRBD1; cdr3_aa: CSVEPGQGAQGTQYF; cdr3_nt: TGCAGCGTTGAACCGGGACAGGGGGCGCAGGGGACCCAGTACTTC
j_call: TRBJ2-5; clone_size: once; v_call: TRBV7-3; d_call: TRBD2; cdr3_aa: CASSALGGKETQYF; cdr3_nt: TGTGCCAGCAGCGCACTGGGGGGGAAAGAGACCCAGTACTTC
j_call: TRBJ1-5; clone_size: -; v_call: TRBV2; d_call: -; cdr3_aa: CASKLSRNSNQPQHF; cdr3_nt: TGTGCCAGCAAATTAAGCAGGAATAGCAATCAGCCCCAGCATTTT
j_call: TRBJ2-5; clone_size: -; v_call: TRBV5-1; d_call: -; cdr3_aa: CASSLALQGETQYF; cdr3_nt: TGCGCCAGCAGCTTAGCCCTCCAGGGGGAGACCCAGTACTTC
j_call: TRBJ2-3; clone_size: -; v_call: TRBV30; d_call: TRBD2; cdr3_aa: CAWSRGGADTQYF; cdr3_nt: TGTGCCTGGAGTCGCGGGGGGGCAGATACGCAGTATTTT
j_call: TRBJ1-4; clone_size: once; v_call: TRBV7-9; d_call: -; cdr3_aa: CASSVLDKREKLFF; cdr3_nt: TGTGCCAGCAGCGTCCTCGACAAACGGGAAAAACTGTTTTTT
j_call: TRBJ2-5; clone_size: -; v_call: TRBV5-6; d_call: TRBD1; cdr3_aa: CASSIPGQGEETQYF; cdr3_nt: TGTGCCAGCAGCATTCCGGGACAGGGAGAAGAGACCCAGTACTTC
j_call: TRBJ1-1; clone_size: -; v_call: TRBV28; d_call: -; cdr3_aa: CASSRRIGGGNTEAFF; cdr3_nt: TGTGCCAGCAGTCGCAGGATAGGAGGTGGGAACACTGAAGCTTTCTTT
j_call: TRBJ1-1; clone_size: -; v_call: TRBV7-2; d_call: -; cdr3_aa: CASSFTGQTPEAFF; cdr3_nt: TGTGCCAGCAGCTTTACAGGACAGACGCCCGAAGCTTTCTTT
j_call: TRBJ1-5; clone_size: -; v_call: TRBV7-2; d_call: TRBD1; cdr3_aa: CASSRGGQVGNQPQHF; cdr3_nt: TGTGCCAGCAGCCGTGGGGGACAGGTTGGCAATCAGCCCCAGCATTTT
j_call: TRBJ2-7; clone_size: -; v_call: TRBV5-1; d_call: -; cdr3_aa: CASSLIGRGGQYEQYF; cdr3_nt: TGCGCCAGCAGCTTAATTGGGCGTGGGGGCCAGTACGAGCAGTACTTC
j_call: TRBJ2-1; clone_size: -; v_call: TRBV27; d_call: TRBD1; cdr3_aa: CASSLFDRGNEQFF; cdr3_nt: TGTGCCAGCAGTTTATTCGACAGGGGAAATGAGCAGTTCTTC
j_call: TRBJ1-4; clone_size: -; v_call: TRBV25-1; d_call: -; cdr3_aa: CASSGYTGGREKLFF; cdr3_nt: TGTGCCAGCAGTGGCTACACAGGTGGAAGGGAAAAACTGTTTTTT
j_call: TRBJ1-3; clone_size: -; v_call: TRBV5-1; d_call: TRBD1; cdr3_aa: CASSLTGEGNTIYF; cdr3_nt: TGCGCCAGCAGCTTGACAGGGGAAGGAAACACCATATATTTT
j_call: TRBJ2-2; clone_size: -; v_call: TRBV5-8; d_call: TRBD2; cdr3_aa: CASSLGLAGLTGELFF; cdr3_nt: TGTGCCAGCAGCTTGGGACTAGCGGGCCTCACCGGGGAGCTGTTTTTT
j_call: TRBJ1-2; clone_size: once; v_call: TRBV19; d_call: TRBD1; cdr3_aa: CASRQGTNYGYTF; cdr3_nt: TGTGCCAGTAGACAGGGGACCAACTATGGCTACACCTTC
j_call: TRBJ1-1; clone_size: -; v_call: TRBV4-2; d_call: -; cdr3_aa: CASSSEDGGGTEAFF; cdr3_nt: TGTGCCAGCAGTTCAGAAGATGGGGGGGGCACTGAAGCTTTCTTT
j_call: TRBJ2-7; clone_size: -; v_call: TRBV27; d_call: TRBD2; cdr3_aa: CASKQGLAGVGGHSEQYF; cdr3_nt: TGTGCCAGCAAACAGGGACTAGCGGGAGTGGGGGGCCACTCCGAGCAGTACTTC
j_call: TRBJ1-1; clone_size: -; v_call: TRBV29-1; d_call: TRBD1; cdr3_aa: CSGGQGEAEAFF; cdr3_nt: TGCAGCGGAGGACAGGGGGAAGCTGAAGCTTTCTTT
j_call: TRBJ2-7; clone_size: -; v_call: TRBV5-4; d_call: TRBD1; cdr3_aa: CASSLATGEVQYF; cdr3_nt: TGTGCCAGCAGCTTGGCGACAGGGGAGGTGCAGTACTTC
j_call: TRBJ2-1; clone_size: -; v_call: TRBV13; d_call: -; cdr3_aa: CASSGRWATRGYNEQFF; cdr3_nt: TGTGCCAGCAGCGGTAGATGGGCGACTAGGGGTTACAATGAGCAGTTCTTC
j_call: TRBJ1-5; clone_size: -; v_call: TRBV11-2; d_call: -; cdr3_aa: CASSLEFYQPQHF; cdr3_nt: TGTGCCAGCAGCTTAGAATTCTATCAGCCCCAGCATTTT
j_call: TRBJ1-2; clone_size: once; v_call: TRBV7-9; d_call: TRBD1; cdr3_aa: CASSPGQSYGYTF; cdr3_nt: TGTGCCAGCAGCCCGGGACAGTCCTATGGCTACACCTTC
j_call: TRBJ2-2; clone_size: once; v_call: TRBV5-1; d_call: TRBD2; cdr3_aa: CASEKSGATGELFF; cdr3_nt: TGCGCCAGCGAAAAGAGCGGGGCCACCGGGGAGCTGTTTTTT
j_call: TRBJ1-3; clone_size: once; v_call: TRBV19; d_call: TRBD1; cdr3_aa: CASSIPTGTGNTIYF; cdr3_nt: TGTGCCAGTAGTATCCCGACAGGGACTGGAAACACCATATATTTT
j_call: TRBJ1-2; clone_size: -; v_call: TRBV6-1; d_call: -; cdr3_aa: CASSTDRNYGYTF; cdr3_nt: TGTGCCAGCAGTACAGACAGAAACTATGGCTACACCTTC
j_call: TRBJ2-1; clone_size: -; v_call: TRBV29-1; d_call: TRBD2; cdr3_aa: CSVELWWLAGHNEQFF; cdr3_nt: TGCAGCGTTGAGTTATGGTGGCTAGCGGGCCACAATGAGCAGTTCTTC